Below, 7 T cell receptor beta chains from the same sample are listed, as sequenced in a study. In TCRdb, the reads were re-called with MiXCR into one record per CDR3 protein. The table records just under 6,000 distinct CDR3 sequences, about 9.2% of them present only once. The sample was CD4+ T cells from synovial fluid. Receptors were obtained from a human donor with rheumatoid arthritis.

In this sample, this clonotype is medium-sized. This chain's CDR3 is CASSGGLAGGNNEQFF. The CDR3 DNA reads TGTGCCAGCAGTGGCGGACTAGCGGGAGGGAACAATGAGCAGTTCTTC. The V gene is TRBV6-1, the J gene TRBJ2-1; 15 bases fit TRBD2. V was pared by 4 bases and J by 5 bases, with 3 bases of the junction left unmatched. The CDR3 has 16 residues. Germline loops: CDR1 MNHNS, CDR2 SASEGT.

V is TRBV2 and J is TRBJ2-7, with a tentative D call TRBD2 (6 bases). Trimming shortened V by 4 bases and J by 3 bases, and 10 bases separated the two germline ends. The germline V gene has CDR1 SNHLY and CDR2 FYNNEI. This CDR3 spans 13 amino acids. The CDR3 region has the DNA TGTGCCAGCAGTGCGGGACTTTACTACGAGCAGTACTTC. Its translation: CASSAGLYYEQYF.

This clonotype was detected ten times or more. The V gene is TRBV28, the J gene TRBJ2-7; TRBD1 might be the D (6 bases). Germline-derived CDR1 and CDR2 are MDHEN and SYDVKM. This CDR3 has 14 amino acids. Trimming took off 7 bases at V and 0 bases at J, with 13 bases between the two ends. The CDR3 sequence is CASTKQGSSYEQYF. The CDR3 nucleotides are TGTGCCAGCACCAAACAGGGTTCCTCCTACGAGCAGTACTTC.

This clonotype ranks as medium-sized. The V call is TRBV7-2, the J call TRBJ2-1, with D uncertain. In germline, CDR1 is SGHTA, CDR2 FQGNSA. V gave up 2 bases and J gave up 5 bases, with 1 base separating them. CDR3 length: 11 amino acids. The CDR3 reads CASSLNNEQFF. DNA for the CDR3: TGTGCCAGCAGCTTAAACAATGAGCAGTTCTTC.

This clonotype was seen only a few times. The genes are TRBV10-3 and TRBJ2-7; 7 nucleotides align to TRBD1. Trimming removed 0 bases from V and 0 bases from J; junction bases left unmatched: 8. Germline CDR1 reads ENHRY; CDR2 reads SYGVKD. CDR3 length: 17 residues. The CDR3 DNA sequence: TGTGCCATCAGTGAGTCGGATTGGACAGGAAACTCCTACGAGCAGTACTTC. As protein: CAISESDWTGNSYEQYF.

This clonotype is categorized as medium-sized (0.01 to 0.1%). This chain connects TRBV3-1 to TRBJ2-1; D may be TRBD1 (5 bases). CDR3 length equals 14 residues. The V and J ends lost 0 bases and 14 bases respectively, with 17 bases between them. Per germline, CDR1 LGHDT and CDR2 YNNKEL (reference sequence). The CDR3 region has the DNA TGTGCCAGCAGCCAAGATACTGTCGGACACCGAGAGTTCTTC. Its protein is CASSQDTVGHREFF.

This clonotype is judged medium-sized. The chain uses TRBV6-4 and TRBJ1-5; D is perhaps TRBD1 (5 bases). This CDR3 spans 16 amino acids. Germline CDR1 is MRHNA and CDR2 is SNTAGT. Trimming took off 8 bases at V and 12 bases at J, with 29 bases between the two ends. The CDR3: CASEWCGARRIGVQHF. CDR3 in DNA: TGTGCCAGCGAGTGGTGCGGGGCTCGCAGGATTGGGGTCCAGCATTTT.